This is a list of T cell receptor beta chains from one sample in a study of blood T cells in healthy people across ages. A single record per CDR3 protein comes from TCRdb applying MiXCR to the 5' RACE reads. The sample lists 1.5 million to 2 million distinct CDR3 sequences; under 30% were seen once. The sample consisted of blood. The receptors here all came from a woman aged 25 to 45 in good health. Each CDR3 is given with its conserved first and last residue. D genes are given only for firm matches. The size of a clone is reported for some rows only, either as once, few or many, or as a class for expanded clones.

d_call	clone_size	v_call	j_call	cdr3_nt	cdr3_aa
TRBD1	NA	TRBV18	TRBJ1-2	TGTGCCAGCTCACCACTTGTCAGGGGGGGAGATGGCTACACCTTC	CASSPLVRGGDGYTF
NA	NA	TRBV4-1	TRBJ1-2	TGCGCCAGCAGCCAAGAGTCGACAAGGGGGTATTATGGCTACACCTTC	CASSQESTRGYYGYTF
NA	many	TRBV20-1	TRBJ2-7	TGCAGTGCTAGAGATCGTTTTATAGCCTACGAGCAGTACTTC	CSARDRFIAYEQYF
NA	few	TRBV4-3	TRBJ2-7	TGCGCCAGCAGCCAAGGGAGAGCCACCTACGAGCAGTACTTC	CASSQGRATYEQYF
NA	many	TRBV10-3	TRBJ2-5	TGTGCCATCAGTGAGTCGGCCTGGGCGGAGACCCAGTACTTC	CAISESAWAETQYF
TRBD1	NA	TRBV11-2	TRBJ2-7	TGTGCCAGCAGCGAGGGCAGAGGGGACAGACTCTACGAGCAGTACTTC	CASSEGRGDRLYEQYF
NA	few	TRBV30	TRBJ1-5	TGTGCCTGGGACGACAGCAATCAGCCCCAGCATTTT	CAWDDSNQPQHF
NA	few	TRBV9	TRBJ2-1	TGTGCCAGCAGCGGCCTCACAAGCATGAGGTACAATGAGCAGTTCTTC	CASSGLTSMRYNEQFF
NA	NA	TRBV7-2	TRBJ1-1	TGTGCCAGCAGCCCCACGGGCCTTCCGGGAGCTGAAGCTTTCTTT	CASSPTGLPGAEAFF
NA	few	TRBV20-1	TRBJ1-4	TGCAGTGCTATTTTGAGGGAGGGTAATGAAAAACTGTTTTTT	CSAILREGNEKLFF
TRBD2	few	TRBV12-5	TRBJ2-7	TGTGCTAGTGGCCGGCGACTAGCGGGGGCCTACAATGAGCAGTACTTC	CASGRRLAGAYNEQYF
TRBD2	NA	TRBV12-3/TRBV12-4	TRBJ2-2	TGTGCCAGCAGGCGACTAGCGGGGTACGCCGGGGAGCTGTTTTTT	CASRRLAGYAGELFF
NA	few	TRBV5-5	TRBJ2-7	TGTGCCAGCAGCTTGGGGATTGGATCCCCTTACGAGCAGTACTTC	CASSLGIGSPYEQYF
NA	many	TRBV3-1	TRBJ2-7	TGTGCCAGCAGCCAAGGTCCCTCTAGATACGAGCAGTACTTC	CASSQGPSRYEQYF
TRBD1	NA	TRBV6-1	TRBJ1-2	TGTGCCAGCAAATATACAGGGGGCAGTGGTGGCTACACCTTC	CASKYTGGSGGYTF
NA	few	TRBV6-1	TRBJ1-4	TGTGCCAGCAGTGCCTCCCGAGGGGAAAAACTGTTTTTT	CASSASRGEKLFF
TRBD1	NA	TRBV4-1	TRBJ1-1	TGCGCCAGCAGCTCCCACCGGTCCGGGACAGGGGGCAAGGCTGAAGCTTTCTTT	CASSSHRSGTGGKAEAFF
TRBD2	once	TRBV5-1	TRBJ2-2	TGCGCCAGCAGCTTGGCGGCGGGGGTGACGAACACCGGGGAGCTGTTTTTT	CASSLAAGVTNTGELFF
TRBD2	NA	TRBV6-5	TRBJ2-5	TGTGCCGGCAGTTACTCACGCGGGGGGATCGAACGGCGAGAGACCCAGTACTTC	CAGSYSRGGIERRETQYF
TRBD2	NA	TRBV20-1	TRBJ2-1	TGCAGTGCTAGTATGCCTAGCGGGAGTCGGAATGAGCAGTTCTTC	CSASMPSGSRNEQFF
TRBD1	NA	TRBV20-1	TRBJ2-7	TGCAGTGCCCAAGTCGGGACAGGGGGAGGCGAGCAGTACTTC	CSAQVGTGGGEQYF
TRBD1	NA	TRBV7-2	TRBJ2-7	TGTGCCAGCAGTAGCGGGACAGGGGCCTGCGAGCAGTACTTC	CASSSGTGACEQYF
NA	many	TRBV5-1	TRBJ2-5	TGCGCCAGCAGCTTGGATGGGACCTTCCAGGAGACCCAGTACTTC	CASSLDGTFQETQYF
TRBD1	NA	TRBV10-3	TRBJ1-1	TGTGCCATCACCGGACAGGGGGCGGGTGAAGCTTTCTTT	CAITGQGAGEAFF
TRBD1	few	TRBV18	TRBJ1-1	TGTGCCAGCTCACCGCGCGGACAGGGGGCATCTGAAGCTTTCTTT	CASSPRGQGASEAFF
TRBD1	NA	TRBV6-5	TRBJ2-4	TGTGCCAGCAGTTACTCGATCTCGGCAGGACAGGGGGTTTTAGCCAAAAACATTCAGTACTTC	CASSYSISAGQGVLAKNIQYF
NA	NA	TRBV7-2	TRBJ2-2	TGTGCCAGCAGCTTAGCGGGGGTGCGGGTCGGGGAGCTGTTTTTT	CASSLAGVRVGELFF
NA	NA	TRBV3-1	TRBJ1-1	TGTGCCAGCAGCCCCTCCGACAGCGATACTGAAGCTTTCTTT	CASSPSDSDTEAFF
TRBD2	NA	TRBV5-1	TRBJ2-1	TGCGCCAGCAGCTTGGCTAGCGGGAAAAACTACAATGAGCAGTTCTTC	CASSLASGKNYNEQFF
TRBD1	few	TRBV5-6	TRBJ2-7	TGTGCCAGCAGCCCAGCCCGACAGGGTTCGGAGCAGTACTTC	CASSPARQGSEQYF
NA	many	TRBV20-1	TRBJ2-5	TGCAGTGCTAGAGATCTAAGAGTAGCCCCAGAGACCCAGTACTTC	CSARDLRVAPETQYF
NA	few	TRBV10-2	TRBJ1-5	TGCGCCAGCAGTGAGGGTGGGGATCAGCCCCAGCATTTT	CASSEGGDQPQHF
NA	NA	TRBV29-1	TRBJ2-2	TGCAGCGTATCAGACGCCGGGGAGCTGTTTTTT	CSVSDAGELFF
NA	many	TRBV9	TRBJ2-6	TGTGCCAGCAGCGAATACTCTGGGGCCAACGTCCTGACTTTC	CASSEYSGANVLTF
NA	few	TRBV2	TRBJ2-1	TGTGCCAGCAGTGTGGAGGGGGCGGAGGAGCAGTTCTTC	CASSVEGAEEQFF
TRBD1	many	TRBV5-6	TRBJ2-7	TGTGCCAGCAGCTTATTAAGGACAGGCGCCTACGAGCAGTACTTC	CASSLLRTGAYEQYF
NA	NA	TRBV20-1	TRBJ1-2	TGCAGTGCCCCATACCCCGGGAGGGACGGCTACACCTTC	CSAPYPGRDGYTF
TRBD1	NA	TRBV7-2	TRBJ2-6	TGTGCCAGCAGCTTAGGAGGTGCAGGGGGCTTTGGGGCCAACGTCCTGACTTTC	CASSLGGAGGFGANVLTF
TRBD1	many	TRBV20-1	TRBJ2-7	TGCAGTGCTAGTGACAGGGGGCTCGAGCAGTACTTC	CSASDRGLEQYF
NA	many	TRBV7-2	TRBJ2-1	TGTGCCAGCACCCGGGACGCTGGGGGGAATGAGCAGTTCTTC	CASTRDAGGNEQFF
NA	NA	TRBV5-1	TRBJ2-1	TGCGCCAGCAGCCCAGGGATTTTTTCCTACAATGAGCAGTTCTTC	CASSPGIFSYNEQFF